The next 24 T cell receptor beta chains were all read from a single sample in a study of molecular identifiers for immune sequencing clone quantification. TCRdb reprocessed the PCR reads with MiXCR, giving one entry per CDR3 protein. The sample shows hundreds of thousands of distinct CDR3 sequences, approximately 20% of them seen only once. The sample was naive CD8+ T cells from blood, with Jurkat cell RNA spiked in. The subset denotes: FACS-sorted CD8+CD4-CCR7+CD45RA+ naive T cells. Receptors were obtained from a human donor in good health. Some libraries in this study had Jurkat cell RNA spiked in.

This clonotype occurred many times. This chain links TRBV27 with TRBJ1-1; D is perhaps TRBD1 (6 bases). The CDR3 extends over 16 amino acids. Trimming cost V 2 bases and J 6 bases, with 19 bases left between them. From germline, CDR1 is MNHEY and CDR2 SMNVEV (reference sequence). The CDR3 spells CASSLAGGQFAAEAFF. Here the CDR3 DNA reads TGTGCCAGCAGTTTAGCGGGGGGCCAGTTCGCCGCTGAAGCTTTCTTT.

This clonotype was counted ten times or more. The CDR3 bases are TGTGCCAGCAGCTGGGGCCCGGGGACGGGAACCACAGATACGCAGTATTTT. As protein: CASSWGPGTGTTDTQYF. V is TRBV5-5 and J is TRBJ2-3; either TRBD1 or TRBD2 may fit D (5 bases each). From germline, CDR1 is SGHKS and CDR2 YYEKEE (reference sequence). The CDR3 consists of 17 residues. The ends were cut back, 3 bases at V and 2 bases at J, with 19 bases in the middle.

This clonotype was seen at least ten times. The gene calls are TRBV20-1 and TRBJ2-7; D gene uncertain. Germline V CDR1 and CDR2: DFQATT, SNEGSKA (reference sequence). The length of the CDR3 is 11 residues. The ends were cut back, 7 bases at V and 1 base at J, with 8 bases in the middle. In nucleotides, the CDR3 is TGCAGTGGGCTTTTGTCCTACGAGCAGTACTTC. Translating it yields CSGLLSYEQYF.

This clonotype has a count of ten or more. J is TRBJ2-3 and V is TRBV27; TRBD2 agrees at 8 bases. CDR1 is MNHEY and CDR2 is SMNVEV in the germline V gene (reference sequence). CDR3 length equals 14 residues. V dropped 7 bases and J dropped 4; count of bases not matched to a gene: 7. The CDR3 is CASTGGGFPDTQYF. For the CDR3, the DNA is TGTGCCAGCACGGGGGGGGGTTTTCCAGATACGCAGTATTTT.

This clonotype came up a few times. The CDR3 spells CASSLFGKYQETQYF. CDR3 in DNA: TGTGCCAGCAGCTTATTTGGAAAGTACCAAGAGACCCAGTACTTC. V gene TRBV7-9 combines with J gene TRBJ2-5; no clear D. CDR1 and CDR2 from the germline V gene are SEHNR and FQNEAQ (reference sequence). The length of the CDR3 is 15 residues. V was cut by 2 bases and J by 0 bases, with 10 bases left in between.

The chain employs TRBV20-1 and TRBJ2-7, with 7 bases fitting TRBD2. With 7 bases clipped from V and 1 base from J, the junction kept 7 bases outside the gene matches. CDR3 length: 13 residues. CDR1 DFQATT and CDR2 SNEGSKA come from the germline V gene (reference sequence). Here the CDR3 reads CSVRRGLSYEQYF. In nucleotides, the CDR3 is TGCAGTGTAAGGCGGGGGTTGTCCTACGAGCAGTACTTC.

The gene calls are TRBV19 and TRBJ2-5; D gene ambiguous. The length of the CDR3 is 17 residues. V was clipped by 5 bases and J by 2 bases, with 21 bases between them. CDR1 and CDR2 (germline): LNHDA, SQIVND (reference sequence). CDR3 loop: CASSAFGRYQLQETQYF. In nucleotides, the CDR3 is TGTGCCAGTAGTGCCTTTGGACGGTACCAACTTCAAGAGACCCAGTACTTC.

The rearrangement joins TRBV29-1 to TRBJ1-2; D unclear. CDR1 and CDR2 from the germline V gene are SQVTM and ANQGSEA. The CDR3 runs 11 residues. V was cut by 2 bases and J by 5 bases, with 6 bases left in between. CDR3 protein: CSVESLYGYTF. CDR3 nucleotide sequence: TGCAGCGTTGAAAGCCTGTATGGCTACACCTTC.

Comment on this clonotype: One junction end disagrees with the germline gene, perhaps due to a read error. The chain uses TRBV29-1 and TRBJ2-1; 7 nucleotides match TRBD2. The V gene's germline CDR1 is SQVTM and CDR2 ANQGSEA. The CDR3 has 18 amino acids. CDR3 residues: CGADPGLAAAHSYNERFF. In DNA, the CDR3 is TGCGGCGCCGACCCCGGTCTAGCGGCAGCCCACTCCTACAATGAGCGGTTCTTC.

This clonotype was observed a handful of times. V gene TRBV18 combines with J gene TRBJ2-7; tentatively, D is TRBD2 (6 bases). CDR1 is KGHSH, CDR2 LQKENI, per germline. Trimming took off 3 bases at V and 3 bases at J, with 21 bases between the two ends. The CDR3 has 17 amino acids. In DNA form, the CDR3 reads TGTGCCAGCTCACCGGGGGGACCGGCAACCCTCGGCTACGAGCAGTACTTC. It specifies CASSPGGPATLGYEQYF.

Many counts were recorded for this clonotype. V gene TRBV20-1 combines with J gene TRBJ2-7; D gene unclear. The V end lost 5 bases, the J end lost 0 bases, and 17 bases lay between the germline ends. Germline-derived CDR1 and CDR2 are DFQATT and SNEGSKA (reference sequence). The CDR3 covers 15 residues. The CDR3 is CSAEGSGQISYEQYF. Written as DNA, the CDR3 is TGCAGTGCTGAAGGGTCAGGCCAGATCTCCTACGAGCAGTACTTC.

This clonotype was detected once. A much larger clone sits a single nucleotide away, making a read error possible. This chain's CDR3 is CAWGTGDDQPQHF. DNA of the CDR3: TGTGCCTGGGGGACAGGGGACGATCAGCCCCAGCATTTT. The rearrangement joins TRBV30 to TRBJ1-5, with 10 bases fitting TRBD1. Germline values: CDR1 GTSNPN, CDR2 SVGIG (reference sequence). CDR3 length: 13 residues. Trimming at V came to 5 bases and at J to 5 bases, leaving 3 bases not matched to a gene.

This clonotype was counted many times. The rearrangement joins TRBV4-3 to TRBJ2-3, with 9 bases lining up with TRBD1. The CDR3 sequence is 14 residues long. Germline V gene lookup returns CDR1 LGHNA and CDR2 YSLEER. V trimming: 4 bases; J trimming: 7 bases; junction bases outside the gene matches: 6. The chain's CDR3 is CASSPGQGRNTQYF. CDR3 coding DNA: TGCGCCAGCAGCCCCGGACAGGGGCGAAATACGCAGTATTTT.

Note on this clonotype: A much more abundant neighbour one base away suggests this may be a read error. V and J are TRBV12-3 or TRBV12-4 and TRBJ2-3, with D hard to call. There are 14 residues in the CDR3. CDR3 in amino acids: CVSSLRTSTDTQYF. For the CDR3, the DNA is TGTGTCAGCAGTTTAAGAACCTCCACAGATACGCAGTATTTT.

There are a few counts of this clonotype. This chain uses TRBV4-1 with TRBJ2-1, with D maybe TRBD1 (6 bases). Germline CDR1 MGHRA, CDR2 YSYEKL. The CDR3 has 17 amino acids. V lost 1 base and J lost 7, with 20 bases in between. The DNA for the CDR3 is TGCGCCAGCAGCCAAGGTTTAAGAGGTACAGGGTCGAATGAGCAGTTCTTC. Protein product: CASSQGLRGTGSNEQFF.

About this clonotype itself: A single base separates this from a much larger clone, so it may be a read error. This chain connects TRBV27 to TRBJ2-1; unclear D gene. Germline CDR1 is MNHEY and CDR2 is SMNVEV (reference sequence). The CDR3 covers 13 residues. For the CDR3, the DNA is TGTGCCAGCAGTACCGGGTCCTACGATGAGCAGTTCTTC. It yields the protein CASSTGSYDEQFF.

About this clonotype: A much larger clone lies a single base off, so this may be a read error. This chain uses TRBV7-9 with TRBJ1-2; 7 positions match TRBD1. Germline V CDR1 and CDR2: SEHNR, FQNEAQ (reference sequence). CDR3 size: 16 residues. The CDR3 region has the DNA TGTGCCAGCAGCATTAGCCTACAGGGGCTTGGCTATGGCTGCACCTTC. It is translated as CASSISLQGLGYGCTF.

V and J are TRBV15 and TRBJ2-5; TRBD1 agrees at 7 bases. V lost 0 bases to trimming and J lost 5 bases; unmatched junction nucleotides: 6. Germline CDR1 reads LNHNV; CDR2 reads YYDKDF (reference sequence). The CDR3 has 15 amino acids. DNA for the CDR3: TGTGCCACCAGCAGAGAGAGGGGGCTCGGTGAGACCCAGTACTTC. Protein product: CATSRERGLGETQYF.

This clonotype was seen once. A read error is possible here, since a much larger clone lies one base away. This chain links TRBV27 with TRBJ2-3, with D possibly TRBD2 on 6 matching bases. V gave up 7 bases and J gave up 2 bases, with 19 bases separating them. Per the germline V gene, CDR1 is MNHEY and CDR2 is SMNVEV (reference sequence). This CDR3 spans 16 amino acids. As DNA, the CDR3 is TGTGCCAGCAATCCTCAGTCCGGGAGTGTCACAGATACGCAGTATTTT. Amino acids: CASNPQSGSVTDTQYF.

This clonotype was seen a few times. The CDR3: CASSPAPPYEQYF. For the CDR3, the DNA is TGTGCCAGCAGCCCGGCTCCCCCCTACGAGCAGTACTTC. The genes are TRBV9 and TRBJ2-7; D gene ambiguous. Trimming removed 4 bases from V and 2 bases from J, with 10 bases in between. The CDR3 sequence is 13 residues long. The germline V gene has CDR1 SGDLS and CDR2 YYNGEE.

On this clonotype: Since a much larger clone is just one base distant, this may be a read error. The rearrangement links TRBV28 to TRBJ2-3, with D perhaps TRBD1 (6 bases). CDR3 length: 14 amino acids. Germline CDR1 is MDHEN and CDR2 is SYDVKM. The CDR3 spells CTSSTGTGTDTQYF. The CDR3 nucleotides are TGTACCAGCAGTACAGGGACGGGCACAGATACGCAGTATTTT.

This clonotype was detected many times. The CDR3 DNA reads as TGCGCCAGCATGGCGGAGGATGTGAACACTGAAGCTTTCTTT. This gives the protein CASMAEDVNTEAFF. This rearrangement joins TRBV5-1 to TRBJ1-1; no reliable D call. V was trimmed by 6 bases and J by 0 bases, leaving 12 bases between them. The germline gives CDR1 SGHRS, CDR2 YFSETQ. CDR3 size: 14 residues.

This sequence joins TRBV19 and TRBJ1-1; D not certain. Germline loops: CDR1 LNHDA, CDR2 SQIVND (reference sequence). CDR3 length: 15 amino acids. The V end lost 0 bases, the J end lost 1 base, and 9 bases lay between the germline ends. CDR3: CASSIDEAANTEAFF. Here the CDR3 DNA reads TGTGCCAGTAGTATAGATGAGGCCGCGAACACTGAAGCTTTCTTT.

The chain's CDR3 is CASSYDGGYGYTF. Written as DNA, the CDR3 is TGTGCCAGCAGTTACGATGGGGGCTATGGCTACACCTTC. The genes are TRBV6-2 or TRBV6-3 and TRBJ1-2; TRBD1 is a possible D gene (5 bases). The CDR3 extends over 13 amino acids. Looked up from germline, CDR1 is MNHEY and CDR2 is SVGEGT. Trimming stripped 2 bases from V and 4 bases from J, with 8 bases between.